This TCR beta chain originates from a study of CD8+ T cells in alopecia areata. Study-level information: Tofacitinib administration persisted for 6 to 18 months, succeeded by 6 months off drug.

Study outcomes and limitations: The study found higher clonality in lesional than normal scalp, especially in alopecia totalis/universalis.

cDNA prepared by RNA extraction and subsequent reverse transcription served as the template for sequencing. Profiled with immunoSEQ multiplex PCR; TCRdb holds only in-frame clones, not every one. The table shows about 60,000 clones, with around 45% occurring only once. As to this clone: Its antigen is unidentified.

Treatment: oral pan-JAK inhibitor, 5-10 mg twice daily. The source is a human donor with alopecia areata. The specimen comprised CD8+ T cells sorted from blood, sampled around week 37, from a patient treated with tofacitinib.

CDR3 in DNA: TGTGCCTGGAGGGAAGCGGGAGGAGAGACCCAGTACTTC. This sequence encodes CAWREAGGETQYF. This rearrangement joins TRBV30 to TRBJ2-5; 9 bases line up with TRBD2. Germline CDR1 and CDR2: GTSNPN and SVGIG (reference sequence). This CDR3 spans 13 amino acids. With V trimmed by 3 bases and J by 4 bases, 3 bases remained unmatched.